This TCR beta chain was retrieved from a study of T cell responses to AZD1222 COVID-19 vaccine. Using immunoSEQ multiplex PCR, the repertoire was profiled, and TCRdb retains in-frame clones only, with some absent. The data show approximately 93,000 clones, 89% seen once. It was second doses at about 4 or about 12 weeks that were pooled. Study observations and caveats: Sampled repertoires all dated from after the peak T cell response.

A few counts support this clone. What it binds is unknown. The sequencing here drew on peripheral blood, taken 28 days after the second AZD1222 dose. The clonotype was recovered from an adult who received the AZD1222 COVID-19 vaccine.

CDR3 protein: CASSYRDNNEQFF. CDR3 bases: TGCGCCAGCAGTTACAGGGATAACAATGAGCAGTTCTTC. The chain carries TRBV5-1 and TRBJ2-1; D might be TRBD1 (6 bases). Trimming pared 5 bases from V and 5 bases from J, leaving 11 bases between. Germline values: CDR1 SGHRS, CDR2 YFSETQ. The CDR3 has 13 residues.